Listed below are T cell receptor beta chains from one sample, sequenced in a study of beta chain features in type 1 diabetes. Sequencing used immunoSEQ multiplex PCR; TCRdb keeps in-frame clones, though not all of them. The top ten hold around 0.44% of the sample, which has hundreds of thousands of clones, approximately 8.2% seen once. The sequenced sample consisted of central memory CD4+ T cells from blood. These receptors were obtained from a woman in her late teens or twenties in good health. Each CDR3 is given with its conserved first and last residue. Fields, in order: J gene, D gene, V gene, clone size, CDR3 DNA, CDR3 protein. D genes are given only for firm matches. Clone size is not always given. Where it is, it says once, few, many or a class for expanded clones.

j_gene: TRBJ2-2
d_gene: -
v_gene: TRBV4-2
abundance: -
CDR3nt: TGTGCCAGCAGCCGAGAGGGGTTGACCACCGGGGAGCTGTTTTTT
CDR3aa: CASSREGLTTGELFF

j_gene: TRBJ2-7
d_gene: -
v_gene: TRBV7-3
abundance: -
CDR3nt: TGTGCCAGGATTATTTACGAGCAGTACTTC
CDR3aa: CARIIYEQYF

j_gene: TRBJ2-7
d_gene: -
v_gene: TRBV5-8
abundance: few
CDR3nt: TGTGCCAGCAGCTTGATGTGGTCCGAGCAGTACTTC
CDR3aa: CASSLMWSEQYF

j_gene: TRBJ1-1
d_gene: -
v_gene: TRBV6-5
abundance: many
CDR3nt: TGTGCCAGCAGTTACTACCGGGGAGGGGGTTACTCTGAAGCTTTCTTT
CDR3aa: CASSYYRGGGYSEAFF

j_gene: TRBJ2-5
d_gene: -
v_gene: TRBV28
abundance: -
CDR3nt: TGTGCCAGCAGTTCCTCCGGGACGGAAGAGACCCAGTACTTC
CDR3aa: CASSSSGTEETQYF

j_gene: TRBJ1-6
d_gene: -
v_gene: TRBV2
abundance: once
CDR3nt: TGTGCCAGCGGTACAGGGAATCCACCCCTCCACTTT
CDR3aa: CASGTGNPPLHF

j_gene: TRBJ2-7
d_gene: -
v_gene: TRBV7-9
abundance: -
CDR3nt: TGTGCCAGCAGCTTGGCACAGACCTTCTACGAGCAGTACTTC
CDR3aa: CASSLAQTFYEQYF

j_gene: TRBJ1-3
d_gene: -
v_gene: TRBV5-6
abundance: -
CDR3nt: TGTGCCAGCAGCTTGGCCTCTGGACACCTCTCTGGAAACACCATATATTTT
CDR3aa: CASSLASGHLSGNTIYF

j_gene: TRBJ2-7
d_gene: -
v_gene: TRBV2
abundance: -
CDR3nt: TGTGCCAGCAGTGGTGGGGGAAATGACCACGAGCAGTACTTC
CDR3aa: CASSGGGNDHEQYF

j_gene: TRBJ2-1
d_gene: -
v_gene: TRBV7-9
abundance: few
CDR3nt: TGTGCCAGCAGCTTTTTGGGGACCAATGAGCAGTTCTTC
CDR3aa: CASSFLGTNEQFF

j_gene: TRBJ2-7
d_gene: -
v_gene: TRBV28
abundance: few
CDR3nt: TGTGCCAGCACCTTGAGAGGGATGTACGAGCAGTACTTC
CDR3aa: CASTLRGMYEQYF

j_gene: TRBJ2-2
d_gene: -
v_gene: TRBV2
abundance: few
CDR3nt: TGTGCCAGCAGCTATACCCCGTTCGCGAACACCGGGGAGCTGTTTTTT
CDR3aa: CASSYTPFANTGELFF

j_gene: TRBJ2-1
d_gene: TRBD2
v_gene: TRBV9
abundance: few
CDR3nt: TGTGCCAGCAGCGTTAGCGGGAGTCCCCGGGGGGGGAATGAGCAGTTCTTC
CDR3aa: CASSVSGSPRGGNEQFF

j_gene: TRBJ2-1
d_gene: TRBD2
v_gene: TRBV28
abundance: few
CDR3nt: TGTGCCAGCAGAACTAGCGGGAGCCTGCAGTTCTTC
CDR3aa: CASRTSGSLQFF

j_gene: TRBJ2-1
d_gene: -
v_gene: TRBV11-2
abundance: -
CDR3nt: TGTGCCAGCAGCTTAGTTCGCGGGTTTGAGCAGTTCTTC
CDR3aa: CASSLVRGFEQFF

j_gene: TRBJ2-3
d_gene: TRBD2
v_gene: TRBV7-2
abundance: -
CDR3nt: TGTGCCAGCAGCGTAGCGGGTCACACAGATACGCAGTATTTT
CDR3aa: CASSVAGHTDTQYF

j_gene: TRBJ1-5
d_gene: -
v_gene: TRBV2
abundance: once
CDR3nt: TGTGCCAGCAGTGATCAGGTGACAAGGAATCAGCCCCAGCATTTT
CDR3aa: CASSDQVTRNQPQHF

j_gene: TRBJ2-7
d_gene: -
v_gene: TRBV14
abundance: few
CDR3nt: TGTGCCAGCAGCCTGGTCGGCGTTTCCTCCTACGAGCAGTACTTC
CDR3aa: CASSLVGVSSYEQYF

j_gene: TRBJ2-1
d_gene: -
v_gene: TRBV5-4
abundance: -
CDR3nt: TGTGCCAGCAGCCCCAGGGGGGCGAGGGAGGGCAATGAGCAGTTCTTC
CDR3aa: CASSPRGAREGNEQFF

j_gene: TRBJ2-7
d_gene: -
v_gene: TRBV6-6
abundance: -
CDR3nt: TGTGCCAGCAGCGTGTTACGCTCCTACGAGCAGTACTTC
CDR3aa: CASSVLRSYEQYF

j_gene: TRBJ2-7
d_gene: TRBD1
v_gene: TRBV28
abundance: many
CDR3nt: TGTGCCAGCAGATCATGGGGGGACAGGGACGAGCAGTACTTC
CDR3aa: CASRSWGDRDEQYF

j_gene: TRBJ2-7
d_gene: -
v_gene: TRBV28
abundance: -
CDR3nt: TGTGCCAGCAGCCGGTCGGGGGCGCGGATCTACGAGCAGTACTTC
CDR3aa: CASSRSGARIYEQYF

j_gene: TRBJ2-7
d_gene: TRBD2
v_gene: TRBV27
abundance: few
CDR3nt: TGTGCCAGCAGAGACACGGGGGGCGGGAGGGCCTACGAGCAGTACTTC
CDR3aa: CASRDTGGGRAYEQYF

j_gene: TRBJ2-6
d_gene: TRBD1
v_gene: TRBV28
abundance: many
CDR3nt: TGTGCCAGCACGATGGGAACAGGGGCTGGGGCCAACGTCCTGACTTTC
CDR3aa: CASTMGTGAGANVLTF

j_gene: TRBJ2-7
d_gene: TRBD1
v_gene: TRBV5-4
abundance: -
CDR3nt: TGTGCCAGCAGCTTGGACCCAGGGGGAGTCTACGAGCAGTACTTC
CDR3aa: CASSLDPGGVYEQYF

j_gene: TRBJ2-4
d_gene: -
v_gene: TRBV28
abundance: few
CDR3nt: TGTGCCAGCAGCCCCGGGGGTGGGAAAAAAAACATTCAGTACTTC
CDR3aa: CASSPGGGKKNIQYF

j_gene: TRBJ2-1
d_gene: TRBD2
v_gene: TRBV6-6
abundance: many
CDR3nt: TGTGCCAGCAGTTACTCGAGGCGGGAGGGAGACGAGCAGTTCTTC
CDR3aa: CASSYSRREGDEQFF

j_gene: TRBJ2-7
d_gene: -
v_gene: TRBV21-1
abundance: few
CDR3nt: TGTGCCAGGGAAGCGAATTACTACGAGCAGTACTTC
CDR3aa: CAREANYYEQYF

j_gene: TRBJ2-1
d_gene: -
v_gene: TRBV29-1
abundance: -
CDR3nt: TGCAGCGTAGAACGGGACTCCCGCCGGCAGTTCTTC
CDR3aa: CSVERDSRRQFF

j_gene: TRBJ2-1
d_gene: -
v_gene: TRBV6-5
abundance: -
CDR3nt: TGTGCCAGCAGTCGATCCTACAATGAGCAGTTCTTC
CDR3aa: CASSRSYNEQFF

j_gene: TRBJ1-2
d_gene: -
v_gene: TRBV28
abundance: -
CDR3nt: TGTGCCAGCAGTTTATGGGGGGCCACCTCTGGAGGAAATGGCTACACCTTC
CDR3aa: CASSLWGATSGGNGYTF

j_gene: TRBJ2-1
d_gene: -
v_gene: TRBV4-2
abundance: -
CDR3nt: TGTGCCAGCAGCCCCGCCCCCCAGGGCAAGAGCTCCTACAATGAGCAGTTCTTC
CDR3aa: CASSPAPQGKSSYNEQFF

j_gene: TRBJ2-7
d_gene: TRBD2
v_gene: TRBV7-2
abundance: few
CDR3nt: TGTGCCAGCAGCCAGCTAGCGGGAGATGGCGAGCAGTACTTC
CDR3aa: CASSQLAGDGEQYF

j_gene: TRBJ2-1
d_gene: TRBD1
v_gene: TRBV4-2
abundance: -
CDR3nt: TGTGCCAGCAGCCTTGTGGCAGGGGGACCCCGTGGGTATAATGAGCAGTTCTTC
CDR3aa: CASSLVAGGPRGYNEQFF

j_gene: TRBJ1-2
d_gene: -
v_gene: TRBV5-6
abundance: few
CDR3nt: TGTGCCAGCAGAAAGGGCGGGGGTGGCTACACCTTC
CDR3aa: CASRKGGGGYTF

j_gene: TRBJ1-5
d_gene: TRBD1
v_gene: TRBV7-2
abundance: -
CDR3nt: TGTGCCAGCAGCTTATTGGCGGCGGGGACAGGGGAGGTGGGACAGCCCCAGCATTTT
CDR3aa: CASSLLAAGTGEVGQPQHF

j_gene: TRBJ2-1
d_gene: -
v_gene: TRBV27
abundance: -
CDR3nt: TGTGCCAGCAGTTTGTGGGAGAGGATGAATGAGCAGTTCTTC
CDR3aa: CASSLWERMNEQFF

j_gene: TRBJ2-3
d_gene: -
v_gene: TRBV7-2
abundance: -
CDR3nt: TGTGCCAGCAGCTTAGTTCGCCTCCCCACAGATACGCAGTATTTT
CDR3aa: CASSLVRLPTDTQYF

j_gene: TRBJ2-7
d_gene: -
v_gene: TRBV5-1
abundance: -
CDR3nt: TGCGCCAGCAGCTTGGGACAGGCGTACTACGAGCAGTACTTC
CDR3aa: CASSLGQAYYEQYF

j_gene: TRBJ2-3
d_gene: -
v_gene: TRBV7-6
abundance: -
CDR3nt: TGTGCCAGCAGCTTGCAACTCAGGGGGGCTGGGACCACAGATACGCAGTATTTT
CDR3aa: CASSLQLRGAGTTDTQYF

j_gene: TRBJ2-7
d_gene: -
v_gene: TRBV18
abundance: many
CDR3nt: TGTGCCAGCTCAACCATGGGGAACGAGCAGTACTTC
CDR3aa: CASSTMGNEQYF

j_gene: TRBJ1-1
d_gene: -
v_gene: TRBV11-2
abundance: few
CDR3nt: TGTGCCAGCAGCTTACAGGAAAACACTGAAGCTTTCTTT
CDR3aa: CASSLQENTEAFF

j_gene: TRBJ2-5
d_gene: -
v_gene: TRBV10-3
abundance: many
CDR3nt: TGTGCCGCAGTCGGGGCCCTATCAGAGACCCAGTACTTC
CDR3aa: CAAVGALSETQYF

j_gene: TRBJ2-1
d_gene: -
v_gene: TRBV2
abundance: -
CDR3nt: TGTGCCAGCAGTGGTGGGGGAACGGGGAACAATGAGCAGTTCTTC
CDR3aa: CASSGGGTGNNEQFF

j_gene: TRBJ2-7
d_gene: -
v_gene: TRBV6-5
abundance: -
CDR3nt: TGTGCCAGTGGAAGCGGTTCCTACGAGCAGTACTTC
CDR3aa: CASGSGSYEQYF

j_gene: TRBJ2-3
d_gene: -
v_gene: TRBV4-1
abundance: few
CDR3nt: TGCGCCAGCAGCCGTGGTAGTTCAGGTGTGGGGTACACAGATACGCAGTATTTT
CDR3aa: CASSRGSSGVGYTDTQYF

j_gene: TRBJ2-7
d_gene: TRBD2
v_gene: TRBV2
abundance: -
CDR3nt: TGTGCCAGCAGGTCCGGGACTAGCGGCGAGCAGTACTTC
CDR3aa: CASRSGTSGEQYF